This T cell receptor beta chain derives from a study of T cells in Graves' hyperthyroidism and ophthalmopathy. RNA transcripts gave rise to amplified TCR beta CDR3 regions. Researchers ran a first-round RT-PCR on the TCR CDR3 using the HTBI primer set. TCRdb reprocessed the multiplex PCR reads with MiXCR, giving one entry per CDR3 protein. The table records about 570,000 distinct CDR3 sequences, roughly 46% of them present only once. Germline V CDR1 and CDR2: SGHRS, YFSETQ. The CDR3 length is 15 residues. V lost 0 bases, J lost 9 bases, and 13 bases lay in between. The source of this sequence is an adult woman with Graves' disease, either hyperthyroidism or ophthalmopathy (not recorded which). V and J are TRBV5-1 and TRBJ1-6; D gene ambiguous. Sequencing used peripheral blood or thyroid tissue (not recorded which). DNA of the CDR3: TGCGCCAGCAGCTTGGACCCGCGGTCGGTTTCACCCCTCCACTTT. Its translation is CASSLDPRSVSPLHF.